These 21 T cell receptor beta chains share one sample of origin, sequenced in a study of OX40 agonist ivuxolimab in advanced cancers. The receptor library was made with the immunoSEQ multiplex PCR assay. TCRdb limited this immuneACCESS table to in-frame rearrangements with V and J called. A share of clones is missing; checked studies link under half to unresolved V genes, and the rest is unexplained. The sample yields about 84,000 clones; roughly 82% were counted once. The ten largest clones add up to under 3.5% of the sample. The sequences come from CD4+ or CD8+ T cells sorted from blood, collected in a trial of the OX40 agonist ivuxolimab. The receptor source for this set is an adult with an advanced solid tumor such as melanoma, head and neck, liver or kidney cancer.

In this sample, this clone turned up once. This chain joins TRBV5-4 and TRBJ2-7; TRBD1 aligns across 7 bases. CDR1 SGHNT and CDR2 YYREEE come from the germline V gene (reference sequence). This CDR3 region has 15 residues. Unmatched junction bases numbered 8, after V lost 3 bases and J lost 2 bases. CDR3 DNA: TGTGCCAGCAGCTGGACAGGAGGACCCCCCTACGAGCAGTACTTC. It specifies CASSWTGGPPYEQYF.

The rearrangement joins TRBV2 to TRBJ1-2; a weak D match, TRBD1 (6 bases). Trimming took off 7 bases at V and 8 bases at J, with 17 bases between the two ends. Germline V CDR1 and CDR2: SNHLY, FYNNEI. The CDR3 extends over 13 amino acids. CDR3 loop: CASTPEPGAGYTF. CDR3 in DNA: TGTGCCAGCACCCCCGAACCGGGGGCAGGCTACACCTTC.

This chain connects TRBV7-3 to TRBJ2-1, with 9 positions matching TRBD1. The CDR3 consists of 12 residues. CDR1 and CDR2 (germline): SGHTA, FQGTGA. J lost 15 bases, V lost 5 bases, and 8 bases had no gene match. CDR3 in amino acids: CASSRQGDTWFF. The CDR3 nucleotides are TGTGCCAGCAGCAGACAGGGGGATACCTGGTTCTTC.

This chain connects TRBV5-1 to TRBJ1-1, with D perhaps TRBD1 (6 bases). The germline V gene has CDR1 SGHRS and CDR2 YFSETQ. Trimming pared 3 bases from V and 8 bases from J, leaving 17 bases between. The CDR3 sequence is 14 residues long. The CDR3 spells CASSYWSRTEEAFF. DNA for the CDR3: TGCGCCAGCAGCTATTGGAGTAGGACAGAAGAAGCTTTCTTT.

This chain connects TRBV30 to TRBJ1-6; 9 bases are a match to TRBD1. Germline V lookup: CDR1 GTSNPN, CDR2 SVGIG (reference sequence). CDR3 length: 14 amino acids. The V segment lost 2 bases and the J segment 12 bases; nucleotides outside the gene matches: 8. CDR3 amino acids: CAWSQPGTGRPLHF. CDR3 DNA sequence: TGTGCCTGGAGTCAACCCGGGACAGGGAGACCCCTCCACTTT.

The chain is built from TRBV2 and TRBJ2-7; TRBD1 matches 8 bases. CDR1 and CDR2 from the germline V gene are SNHLY and FYNNEI. V trimming: 4 bases; J trimming: 5 bases; junction bases outside the gene matches: 7. The CDR3 sequence is 14 residues long. CDR3 amino acids: CASSADRGEDEQYF. In DNA, the CDR3 is TGTGCCAGCAGTGCAGACAGGGGAGAGGACGAGCAGTACTTC.

The V call is TRBV7-3, the J call TRBJ1-4; D not certain. Germline CDR1 is SGHTA and CDR2 is FQGTGA. This CDR3 region has 15 residues. Trimming pared 6 bases from V and 7 bases from J, leaving 18 bases between. Written as DNA, the CDR3 is TGTGCCAGCAGACTCCCGGGTCGGCGGCGTGAAAAACTGTTTTTT. Residues: CASRLPGRRREKLFF.

The CDR3 sequence is CASSRSGGLQETQYF. The CDR3 nucleotides read TGTGCCAGCAGCCGGAGCGGGGGGCTTCAAGAGACCCAGTACTTC. The genes are TRBV11-2 and TRBJ2-5; 9 bases line up with TRBD2. Germline trimming cut 5 bases from V and 2 bases from J; bases unmatched to any gene: 6. Germline-derived CDR1 and CDR2 are SGHAT and FQNNGV. CDR3 length: 15 amino acids.

The chain is built from TRBV5-1 and TRBJ2-5; D possibly corresponds to TRBD2 (5 bases). The V gene's germline CDR1 is SGHRS and CDR2 YFSETQ. This CDR3 is 11 amino acids long. The CDR3 region is CGSGYQETQYF. The DNA for the CDR3 is TGCGGGAGCGGCTATCAAGAGACCCAGTACTTC.

The rearrangement links TRBV28 to TRBJ2-5, with D perhaps matching TRBD1 (6 bases). CDR3 length: 16 amino acids. Germline V gene sequence: CDR1 MDHEN, CDR2 SYDVKM. The germline V and J ends were trimmed by 6 bases and 2 bases, with 19 bases remaining between them. CDR3 bases: TGTGCCAGCAGCCGAGAGACAGGAACACAACAAGAGACCCAGTACTTC. This encodes CASSRETGTQQETQYF.

The gene calls are TRBV10-3 and TRBJ1-4, with D uncertain. V lost 10 bases, J lost 1 base, and 10 bases lay in between. The CDR3 totals 13 residues. Germline CDR1 is ENHRY and CDR2 is SYGVKD. The chain's CDR3 is CATLDETNEKLFF. The DNA for the CDR3 is TGTGCCACGTTGGACGAAACTAATGAAAAACTGTTTTTT.

The rearrangement joins TRBV27 to TRBJ1-4; possibly TRBD1 for D (6 bases). With 5 bases removed from V and 5 bases from J, the gap between germline ends came to 15 bases. The CDR3 totals 15 residues. The germline V gene encodes CDR1 MNHEY and CDR2 SMNVEV (reference sequence). The CDR3 region has the DNA TGTGCCAGCAGTGAACAGGGAGTAGGGAATGAAAAACTGTTTTTT. Encoded protein: CASSEQGVGNEKLFF.

J is TRBJ1-2 and V is TRBV5-4; 9 nucleotides match TRBD1. Unmatched junction bases numbered 5, after V lost 4 bases and J lost 4 bases. The CDR3 runs to 14 residues. CDR1 is SGHNT and CDR2 is YYREEE in the germline V gene (reference sequence). The CDR3 DNA is TGTGCCAGCAGCCTACAGGGGGCGGGCTATGGCTACACCTTC. It is translated as CASSLQGAGYGYTF.

The gene calls are TRBV5-1 and TRBJ2-2; possibly TRBD1 for D (6 bases). This CDR3 is built from 16 residues. V lost 4 bases and J 4 bases, leaving 17 bases between the germline ends. CDR1 is SGHRS, CDR2 YFSETQ, per germline. The CDR3 coding sequence is TGCGCCAGCAGCGTGAGGACAGACATATCCACCGGGGAGCTGTTTTTT. Residues: CASSVRTDISTGELFF.

The chain carries TRBV5-1 and TRBJ2-2; TRBD1 aligns across 7 bases. The germline CDR1 and CDR2 sequences are SGHRS and YFSETQ. There are 15 residues in the CDR3. The ends lost 1 base at V and 0 bases at J; junction bases unmatched: 0. The CDR3 region is CASSLQGANTGELFF. For the CDR3, the DNA is TGCGCCAGCAGCTTGCAGGGGGCGAACACCGGGGAGCTGTTTTTT.

The chain combines TRBV7-8 with TRBJ1-4, with D perhaps TRBD1 (5 bases). Trimming removed 7 bases from V and 6 bases from J, with 15 bases in between. The CDR3 length is 14 residues. Germline-derived CDR1 and CDR2 are SGHVS and FQNEAQ. CDR3 sequence: CASTARGTYEKLFF. The CDR3 region has the DNA TGTGCCAGCACGGCAAGAGGGACTTATGAAAAACTGTTTTTT.

The chain recombines TRBV19 with TRBJ1-1; D gene uncertain. The germline V gene has CDR1 LNHDA and CDR2 SQIVND (reference sequence). Trimming pared 8 bases from V and 3 bases from J, leaving 7 bases between. The CDR3 runs to 11 residues. This CDR3 is CASVVHTEAFF. The DNA of the CDR3 is TGTGCCAGTGTAGTCCACACTGAAGCTTTCTTT.

The chain links TRBV6-1 to TRBJ1-2; no clear D gene. Between the trimmed V and J ends, which lost 7 bases and 6 bases, there was a span of 12 bases. CDR1 and CDR2 from the germline V gene are MNHNS and SASEGT. The CDR3 loop spans 12 amino acids. In DNA, the CDR3 is TGTGCCAGCACCCTGGGAAAGGATGGCTACACCTTC. Protein sequence: CASTLGKDGYTF.

This clone was counted between two and nine times. CDR3 nucleotide sequence: TGTGCCAGCAGCCCCTCTGGTGGAAACTATGGCTACACCTTC. Residues: CASSPSGGNYGYTF. V gene TRBV7-9 combines with J gene TRBJ1-2; D is undetermined. Per germline, CDR1 SEHNR and CDR2 FQNEAQ (reference sequence). Trimming cost V 5 bases and J 2 bases, with 12 bases left between them. CDR3 length: 14 amino acids.

This chain connects TRBV11-2 to TRBJ2-7, with D uncertain. The CDR3 has 14 residues. The germline V gene has CDR1 SGHAT and CDR2 FQNNGV. The ends were cut back, 1 base at V and 6 bases at J, with 13 bases in the middle. This CDR3 is CASSLAQPSGEQYF. The CDR3 nucleotides are TGTGCCAGCAGCTTAGCTCAGCCCTCGGGCGAGCAGTACTTC.

The chain joins TRBV27 to TRBJ2-7; TRBD1 matches at 7 bases. There are 14 residues in the CDR3. Per germline, CDR1 MNHEY and CDR2 SMNVEV (reference sequence). V shed 4 bases and J 3 bases; nucleotides not matched to a gene: 6. CDR3 protein: CASSSRTGHYEQYF. The CDR3 bases are TGTGCCAGCAGTTCCCGGACAGGTCACTACGAGCAGTACTTC.